One sample yielded the 20 T cell receptor beta chains listed below, sequenced in a study of shared clonotypes between healthy human individuals (dated by TCRdb to about 2020). Libraries were made using the immunoSEQ multiplex PCR assay. The clones in this table, taken by TCRdb from immuneACCESS, are in-frame only. Not every clone is retained; where verified, under half of the shortfall comes from an unresolved V gene, and the cause of the rest is unknown. This sample has about 2 million clones in its table, and 95% of those were observed once. The top ten clones comprise roughly 0.13% of the sample. The sequencing sample was made of naive CD4+ T cells sorted from blood. Per the publication, the cell subset or site label means: CD45RA+ positively selected. The receptor set was obtained from a man aged 18 to 30 in good health.

Comment on this clone: The sample carries other DNA sequences with the same CDR3. The genes are TRBV6-5 and TRBJ1-2; 7 bases agree with TRBD1. The CDR3 consists of 13 residues. After removal of 6 bases from V and 3 bases from J, the junction contained 4 bases not matched to a gene. Germline-derived CDR1 and CDR2 are MNHEY and SVGAGI. In DNA, the CDR3 is TGTGCCAGCAGCCCAGGACAGGACTATGGCTACACCTTC. Its translation is CASSPGQDYGYTF.

The chain has TRBV5-1 and TRBJ2-1; perhaps TRBD1 as D (6 bases). Germline lookup yields CDR1 SGHRS and CDR2 YFSETQ. Between the trimmed V and J ends, which lost 3 bases and 3 bases, there was a span of 19 bases. This CDR3 is 17 amino acids long. CDR3 amino acids: CASSSLPGTRYYNEQFF. The CDR3 nucleotides are TGCGCCAGCAGCTCCTTACCCGGGACACGGTACTACAATGAGCAGTTCTTC.

The CDR3 DNA reads TGTGCCAGCAGCGCCGGGACTAGCCGACAAGAGACCCAGTACTTC. It yields the protein CASSAGTSRQETQYF. The chain couples TRBV9 to TRBJ2-5, with 9 bases identical to TRBD2. Unmatched junction bases numbered 5, after V lost 3 bases and J lost 2 bases. This CDR3 comprises 15 residues. CDR1 and CDR2 from the germline V gene are SGDLS and YYNGEE.

The V gene is TRBV7-2, the J gene TRBJ2-7, with a possible D match to TRBD2 (6 bases). V shed 2 bases and J shed 8 bases, with 10 bases lying between them. The CDR3 runs to 12 residues. Germline V gives CDR1 SGHTA, CDR2 FQGNSA. The CDR3, as DNA: TGTGCCAGCAGCTTAACTGGGGGGAAGCAGTACTTC. Protein: CASSLTGGKQYF. Filled out from reference TRBV7-2 and TRBJ2-7, the complete variable domain reads GAGVSQSPSNKVTEKGKDVELRCDPISGHTALYWYRQSLGQGLEFLIYFQGNSAPDKSGLPSDRFSAERTGGSVSTLTIQRTQQEDSAVYLCASSLTGGKQYFGPGTRLTVT.

The chain recombines TRBV9 with TRBJ1-3; D may be TRBD1 (5 bases). This CDR3 comprises 15 residues. CDR1 SGDLS and CDR2 YYNGEE come from the germline V gene. V was pared by 4 bases and J by 4 bases, with 15 bases between. The CDR3 DNA follows: TGTGCCAGCAGCCCCCTGGGGGAGGCGGGAAACACCATATATTTT. This sequence encodes CASSPLGEAGNTIYF.

This sequence joins TRBV7-9 and TRBJ2-7; the D is unclear. Trimming stripped 6 bases from V and 2 bases from J, with 14 bases between. This CDR3 has 14 residues. CDR1 and CDR2 (germline): SEHNR, FQNEAQ (reference sequence). CDR3: CASRSGYPTYEQYF. CDR3 bases: TGTGCCAGCAGATCGGGTTACCCCACCTACGAGCAGTACTTC.

This clone was detected once. Different DNA sequences within this sample yield the same CDR3. The chain recombines TRBV25-1 with TRBJ1-2; D gene unclear. CDR3 size: 12 residues. V gave up 3 bases and J gave up 8 bases, with 10 bases separating them. Germline loops: CDR1 MGHDK, CDR2 SYGVNS. This CDR3 reads CASSEYTRGYTF. The CDR3 DNA sequence: TGTGCCAGCAGTGAGTATACAAGGGGCTACACCTTC.

The rearrangement joins TRBV4-2 to TRBJ2-1, with 14 bases identical to TRBD2. The CDR3 totals 18 residues. Trimming at V came to 0 bases and at J to 2 bases, leaving 3 bases not matched to a gene. Per the germline V gene, CDR1 is LGHNA and CDR2 is YNFKEQ. The CDR3 loop is CASSQEGGLAGAYNEQFF. Written as DNA, the CDR3 is TGTGCCAGCAGCCAAGAAGGGGGACTAGCGGGGGCCTACAATGAGCAGTTCTTC.

The chain combines TRBV9 with TRBJ1-3; possible D gene TRBD1, 5 bases. The V and J ends lost 4 bases and 4 bases respectively, with 15 bases between them. This CDR3 comprises 15 residues. Germline V gene data show CDR1 as SGDLS and CDR2 as YYNGEE. DNA for the CDR3: TGTGCCAGCAGCCCGGAAGGGGTGCGGGGAAACACCATATATTTT. This sequence encodes CASSPEGVRGNTIYF.

Notes on this clone: Within the sample, other DNA sequences also encode this same CDR3. The chain uses TRBV4-1 and TRBJ1-2; 9 nucleotides line up with TRBD1. V shed 6 bases and J 3 bases; nucleotides not matched to a gene: 2. The CDR3 has 13 residues. Germline V gene lookup returns CDR1 MGHRA and CDR2 YSYEKL. The CDR3 sequence is CASRRTGDYGYTF. For the CDR3, the DNA is TGCGCCAGCAGGAGGACAGGGGACTATGGCTACACCTTC.

The rearrangement joins TRBV6-5 to TRBJ1-5; D call uncertain. CDR3 length: 13 residues. Germline V gene data show CDR1 as MNHEY and CDR2 as SVGAGI. Trimming took off 6 bases at V and 4 bases at J, with 10 bases between the two ends. This CDR3 reads CASSYKWNQPQHF. CDR3 sequence (DNA): TGTGCCAGCAGCTACAAGTGGAATCAGCCCCAGCATTTT.

The CDR3 protein is CASSPGGLTKNIQYF. CDR3 sequence (DNA): TGCGCCAGCAGCCCAGGGGGCCTAACCAAAAACATTCAGTACTTC. The chain carries TRBV5-1 and TRBJ2-4, with TRBD1 matching 8 bases. Germline V gene sequence: CDR1 SGHRS, CDR2 YFSETQ. Unmatched junction bases numbered 5, after V lost 4 bases and J lost 2 bases. The CDR3 is 15 amino acids.

The rearrangement uses TRBV9 and TRBJ2-3, with D unclear. This CDR3 is built from 14 residues. Trimming took off 4 bases at V and 4 bases at J, with 13 bases between the two ends. Germline V gene lookup returns CDR1 SGDLS and CDR2 YYNGEE. CDR3 in amino acids: CASSLLWGSDTQYF. The CDR3 region has the DNA TGTGCCAGCAGCCTCCTGTGGGGTTCAGATACGCAGTATTTT.

This chain connects TRBV19 to TRBJ1-5, with 10 positions matching TRBD1. CDR3 length equals 17 residues. Germline-derived CDR1 and CDR2 are LNHDA and SQIVND (reference sequence). After removal of 5 bases from V and 5 bases from J, the junction contained 12 bases not matched to a gene. CDR3 DNA sequence: TGTGCCAGTAGTTTTACCTGGGGACAGGGGACCGATCAGCCCCAGCATTTT. Protein: CASSFTWGQGTDQPQHF.

V usage is TRBV5-1 and J usage is TRBJ1-1; D is ambiguous. Germline CDR1 SGHRS, CDR2 YFSETQ. CDR3 size: 11 residues. Deletions cut 5 bases from V and 4 bases from J, with 6 bases between. CDR3 bases: TGCGCCAGCAGGGAAAGCACTGAAGCTTTCTTT. Translating gives CASRESTEAFF.

This sequence joins TRBV6-1 and TRBJ2-7; D gene ambiguous. The ends were cut back, 4 bases at V and 2 bases at J, with 15 bases in the middle. The CDR3 spans 15 residues. Germline V gene lookup returns CDR1 MNHNS and CDR2 SASEGT. The CDR3 reads CASSAVGHSPYEQYF. The CDR3 coding sequence is TGTGCCAGCAGTGCGGTAGGTCATAGCCCCTACGAGCAGTACTTC.

The rearrangement joins TRBV6-4 to TRBJ2-3; no clear D gene. Trimming cost V 2 bases and J 6 bases, with 6 bases left between them. This CDR3 has 12 amino acids. Germline assignment: CDR1 MRHNA and CDR2 SNTAGT. In DNA, the CDR3 is TGTGCCAGCAGTGACCTTTGGGATACGCAGTATTTT. This encodes CASSDLWDTQYF.

The chain joins TRBV5-4 to TRBJ2-3; 9 bases map to TRBD1. From germline, CDR1 is SGHNT and CDR2 YYREEE (reference sequence). The CDR3 has 17 amino acids. With 3 bases clipped from V and 6 bases from J, the junction kept 14 bases outside the gene matches. CDR3 DNA sequence: TGTGCCAGCAGCTCGCTGGGACAGGGCCTCGATAGGGATACGCAGTATTTT. Encoded protein: CASSSLGQGLDRDTQYF.

The genes are TRBV10-3 and TRBJ2-5; D is perhaps TRBD2 (5 bases). This CDR3 is 14 amino acids long. In germline, CDR1 is ENHRY, CDR2 SYGVKD. Trimming cost V 6 bases and J 4 bases, with 15 bases left between them. This chain's CDR3 is CAIRPDSAGETQYF. CDR3 coding DNA: TGTGCCATCAGACCTGACTCCGCGGGAGAGACCCAGTACTTC.

This clone was seen once. The chain recombines TRBV18 with TRBJ2-3, with a tentative D call TRBD1 (6 bases). This CDR3 is built from 15 residues. The V gene's germline CDR1 is KGHSH and CDR2 LQKENI. With 3 bases removed from V and 2 bases from J, the gap between germline ends came to 12 bases. CDR3 amino acids: CASSPTRGFTDTQYF. The CDR3 DNA reads as TGTGCCAGCTCACCGACGAGGGGGTTCACAGATACGCAGTATTTT.